Below, one T cell receptor beta chain is given with its context. The sample belongs to a study of blood T cell repertoires in COVID-19. The V gene's germline CDR1 is SNHLY and CDR2 FYNNEI. The CDR3 is made up of 18 amino acids. V lost 4 bases, J lost 0 bases, and 21 bases lay in between. Authors' processing steps: The authors estimated nucleated cell counts from reference gene primer amplification. The protocol was immunoSEQ multiplex PCR, while the TCRdb copy is restricted to in-frame clones and leaves out a portion. D and trimming were read from the DNA, whereas the V and J calls and clone size are those reported in that table. The sample consists of about 410,000 clones, around 91% of them appearing once.

The specimen was peripheral blood. The sequence came from a woman in her thirties or forties with COVID-19, enrolled during active disease. This sequence joins TRBV2 and TRBJ1-2, with D tentatively TRBD1 (6 bases). CDR3 protein: CASSVRDNNRGANYGYTF. The CDR3 DNA reads TGTGCCAGCAGTGTCCGGGACAACAACCGGGGGGCTAACTATGGCTACACCTTC.